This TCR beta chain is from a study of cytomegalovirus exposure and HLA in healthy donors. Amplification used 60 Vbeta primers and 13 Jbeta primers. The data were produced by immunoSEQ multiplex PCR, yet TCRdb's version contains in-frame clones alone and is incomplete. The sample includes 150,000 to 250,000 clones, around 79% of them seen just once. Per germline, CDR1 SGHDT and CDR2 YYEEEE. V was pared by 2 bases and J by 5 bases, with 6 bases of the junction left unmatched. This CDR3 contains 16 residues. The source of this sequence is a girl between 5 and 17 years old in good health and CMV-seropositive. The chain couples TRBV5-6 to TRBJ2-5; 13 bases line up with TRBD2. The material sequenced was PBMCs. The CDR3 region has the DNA TGTGCCAGCAGCTTTGGACTAGCGGGGGCTAGGGAGACCCAGTACTTC. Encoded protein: CASSFGLAGARETQYF.